This entry lists 3 T cell receptor beta chains sequenced from one sample in a study of PD-1 blockade in classical Hodgkin lymphoma. Measured with immunoSEQ multiplex PCR; TCRdb has only the in-frame clones, and not every one. The top ten clones hold less than 3.5% of a sample with about 98,000 clones, approximately 92% of them seen once. Every patient was affected by relapse after autologous stem cell transplantation, while exposure to brentuximab vedotin was not uniform. This specimen was peripheral blood mononuclear cells (PBMCs), taken at baseline. The source of these receptors is a human donor with classical Hodgkin lymphoma.

This clone appeared a single time. This chain links TRBV7-9 with TRBJ1-2; TRBD1 agrees at 12 bases. The CDR3 consists of 16 residues. The V and J ends lost 4 bases and 7 bases, in that order; junction bases with no gene match: 10. The germline V gene encodes CDR1 SEHNR and CDR2 FQNEAQ (reference sequence). CDR3 DNA sequence: TGTGCCAGCAGCTACCATACCGGGACAGGGGGCTCTGGCTACACCTTC. Its protein product is CASSYHTGTGGSGYTF.

The V call is TRBV6-5, the J call TRBJ2-2, with no clear D. The CDR3 spans 14 residues. Germline-derived CDR1 and CDR2 are MNHEY and SVGAGI. V was trimmed by 7 bases and J by 6 bases, leaving 15 bases between them. The CDR3 DNA is TGTGCCAGCATGGTCACGGAGAAACCCGGGGAGCTGTTTTTT. Translation gives CASMVTEKPGELFF.

The V call is TRBV2, the J call TRBJ2-3; weak D call: TRBD1 (6 bases). This CDR3 comprises 16 residues. V was clipped by 2 bases and J by 1 base, with 13 bases between them. Germline loops: CDR1 SNHLY, CDR2 FYNNEI. DNA of the CDR3: TGTGCCAGCAGTGAAAGGACAGCTGGACGCACAGATACGCAGTATTTT. Its translation is CASSERTAGRTDTQYF. Filled out from reference TRBV2 and TRBJ2-3, the complete variable domain reads EPEVTQTPSHQVTQMGQEVILRCVPISNHLYFYWYRQILGQKVEFLVSFYNNEISEKSEIFDDQFSVERPDGSNFTLKIRSTKLEDSAMYFCASSERTAGRTDTQYFGPGTRLTVL.